The 8 T cell receptor beta chains in this list originate from one sample, sequenced in a study of human T cells and chemical hapten exposure. Described time point: patch test 3, about 24 weeks after DPC sensitization. The treatment: therapeutic diphenylcyclopropenone sensitization with weekly scalp DPC. TCRdb reanalysed the RACE reads using MiXCR and keeps one entry per CDR3 protein. The sample holds more than 150,000 distinct CDR3 sequences, approximately 24% seen once. The sample consisted of whole blood, taken in connection with sensitization to the hapten diphenylcyclopropenone (DPC). These receptor sequences come from a woman aged 40 to 55 with alopecia areata. Some clones in this sample may be carry-over from other donors' samples.

The chain recombines TRBV29-1 with TRBJ2-1; 10 nucleotides agree with TRBD2. The J segment lost 6 bases and the V segment lost 3 bases, leaving 5 bases of the junction unmatched. CDR1 is SQVTM and CDR2 is ANQGSEA in the germline V gene. CDR3 length: 14 residues. CDR3 sequence (DNA): TGCAGCGTTGACAGTCCTAGCGGGAGCAATGAGCAGTTCTTC. Protein: CSVDSPSGSNEQFF.

The DNA of the CDR3 is TGCGCCAGCAGCTTAACTCGATCGCAAGAGACCCAGTACTTC. Translated, it gives CASSLTRSQETQYF. The chain joins TRBV5-1 to TRBJ2-5, with D uncertain. V was pared by 2 bases and J by 2 bases, with 10 bases between. From germline, CDR1 is SGHRS and CDR2 YFSETQ. CDR3 length equals 14 residues.

There are a few counts of this clonotype. The V call is TRBV20-1, the J call TRBJ2-5; no clear D. Germline V gene sequence: CDR1 DFQATT, CDR2 SNEGSKA (reference sequence). This CDR3 comprises 12 residues. The germline V and J ends were trimmed by 0 bases and 5 bases, with 7 bases remaining between them. The CDR3 DNA reads TGCAGTGCTAGAGAAGGGCTGGAGACCCAGTACTTC. This translates into CSAREGLETQYF.

This clonotype occurred a few times. The chain links TRBV6-2 or TRBV6-3 to TRBJ2-7; D ambiguous. Trimming removed 6 bases from V and 3 bases from J, with 18 bases in between. CDR3 size: 15 residues. Germline V gives CDR1 MNHEY, CDR2 SVGEGT. CDR3 in DNA: TGTGCCAGCAGCCATCCCCAGGTCGGCATCTACGAGCAGTACTTC. It codes for CASSHPQVGIYEQYF.

J is TRBJ1-2 and V is TRBV28; 7 nucleotides line up with TRBD1. V dropped 8 bases and J dropped 5; count of bases not matched to a gene: 8. Looked up from germline, CDR1 is MDHEN and CDR2 is SYDVKM. The CDR3 is made up of 13 amino acids. Written as DNA, the CDR3 is TGTGCCAGCGTGAAGACAGGGTGGTATGGCTACACCTTC. This codes for CASVKTGWYGYTF.

The sample holds a few counts of this clonotype. This chain links TRBV12-3 or TRBV12-4 with TRBJ1-2, with D possibly being TRBD1 (6 bases). V was shortened by 2 bases and J by 4 bases, with 8 bases between the two germline ends. This CDR3 spans 13 amino acids. The CDR3 DNA reads as TGTGCCAGCAGTTTAACGGGGGCCTATGGCTACACCTTC. Residues: CASSLTGAYGYTF.

This clonotype was observed at least ten times. The chain couples TRBV28 to TRBJ2-7; tentative D call: TRBD1 (5 bases). V lost 6 bases and J 0 bases, leaving 9 bases between the germline ends. Germline loops: CDR1 MDHEN, CDR2 SYDVKM. This CDR3 contains 13 residues. This CDR3 reads CASSSGLSYEQYF. CDR3 sequence (DNA): TGTGCCAGCAGCTCAGGGCTCTCCTACGAGCAGTACTTC.

This clonotype was found a few times. The chain is built from TRBV11-3 and TRBJ2-5; 12 nucleotides line up with TRBD1. Trimming at V came to 1 base and at J to 5 bases, leaving 5 bases not matched to a gene. CDR1 and CDR2 (germline): SGHNT, YENEEA. The CDR3 spans 16 residues. Here the CDR3 reads CASSLAGTGGLETQYF. DNA of the CDR3: TGTGCCAGCAGCTTAGCCGGGACAGGGGGCTTGGAGACCCAGTACTTC.